This is a list of T cell receptor beta chains from one sample in a study of blood T cell repertoires in COVID-19. Using immunoSEQ multiplex PCR, the repertoire was profiled, and TCRdb retains in-frame clones only, with some absent. The sample includes approximately 500,000 clones, approximately 87% of them seen just once. The sequencing sample was made of PBMCs or T cells enriched from blood (not recorded which). The receptor source for this set is a woman in her thirties or forties who had recovered from COVID-19. The conserved cysteine and the conserved F or W are not part of the CDR3 here.

>TRBV6-5
ASRLDSLYGYT
>TRBV2
ASQEGSSGNTIY
>TRBV7-8
ASSLASRRGNQPQH
>TRBV29-1
SVERKTATEAF
>TRBV6-5
ASSYPTGDGYT
>TRBV13
ASSRGRSNQPQH
>TRBV28
ASFGGGVNYGYT
>TRBV7-6
ASSLRSSSGNTIY
>TRBV11-2
ASSLNAVYEQY
>TRBV2
ASSPWTSGGDTQY
>TRBV27
ASSFQGSGTEAF
>TRBV7-2
ASSQGQGAQPQH
>TRBV15
ATSRDRLESTDTQY
>TRBV25-1
ASSAPGTGREAF
>TRBV5-6
ASNFLPEDFYGYT
>TRBV27
ASSWDRVGEKLF
>TRBV11-2
ASTPQGVYGYT
>TRBV6-5
ASSYSAGGGWTEAF
>TRBV11-3
ASSLDGAGGQPQH
>TRBV7-8
ASSLLTGTEAF
>TRBV2
ASSPETSGFETQY
>TRBV5-4
ASSSGLAGGEQF
>TRBV10-2
ASRAGTVFSSPLH
>TRBV7-2
ASSSGQGYGYT
>TRBV27
ASSSMTGLGYT
>TRBV28
ASSRLAEGLNTEAF
>TRBV7-9
ASSFGGGSYEQY
>TRBV10-3
AIRENTEAF
>TRBV5-1
ASSLGSSYEQY
>TRBV9
ASSPWDRGYGYT
>TRBV6-2/TRBV6-3
ASSTGVRSNQPQH
>TRBV7-9
ASSLVDTSSPGDTEAF
>TRBV5-1
ASSPTSGQSGGELF